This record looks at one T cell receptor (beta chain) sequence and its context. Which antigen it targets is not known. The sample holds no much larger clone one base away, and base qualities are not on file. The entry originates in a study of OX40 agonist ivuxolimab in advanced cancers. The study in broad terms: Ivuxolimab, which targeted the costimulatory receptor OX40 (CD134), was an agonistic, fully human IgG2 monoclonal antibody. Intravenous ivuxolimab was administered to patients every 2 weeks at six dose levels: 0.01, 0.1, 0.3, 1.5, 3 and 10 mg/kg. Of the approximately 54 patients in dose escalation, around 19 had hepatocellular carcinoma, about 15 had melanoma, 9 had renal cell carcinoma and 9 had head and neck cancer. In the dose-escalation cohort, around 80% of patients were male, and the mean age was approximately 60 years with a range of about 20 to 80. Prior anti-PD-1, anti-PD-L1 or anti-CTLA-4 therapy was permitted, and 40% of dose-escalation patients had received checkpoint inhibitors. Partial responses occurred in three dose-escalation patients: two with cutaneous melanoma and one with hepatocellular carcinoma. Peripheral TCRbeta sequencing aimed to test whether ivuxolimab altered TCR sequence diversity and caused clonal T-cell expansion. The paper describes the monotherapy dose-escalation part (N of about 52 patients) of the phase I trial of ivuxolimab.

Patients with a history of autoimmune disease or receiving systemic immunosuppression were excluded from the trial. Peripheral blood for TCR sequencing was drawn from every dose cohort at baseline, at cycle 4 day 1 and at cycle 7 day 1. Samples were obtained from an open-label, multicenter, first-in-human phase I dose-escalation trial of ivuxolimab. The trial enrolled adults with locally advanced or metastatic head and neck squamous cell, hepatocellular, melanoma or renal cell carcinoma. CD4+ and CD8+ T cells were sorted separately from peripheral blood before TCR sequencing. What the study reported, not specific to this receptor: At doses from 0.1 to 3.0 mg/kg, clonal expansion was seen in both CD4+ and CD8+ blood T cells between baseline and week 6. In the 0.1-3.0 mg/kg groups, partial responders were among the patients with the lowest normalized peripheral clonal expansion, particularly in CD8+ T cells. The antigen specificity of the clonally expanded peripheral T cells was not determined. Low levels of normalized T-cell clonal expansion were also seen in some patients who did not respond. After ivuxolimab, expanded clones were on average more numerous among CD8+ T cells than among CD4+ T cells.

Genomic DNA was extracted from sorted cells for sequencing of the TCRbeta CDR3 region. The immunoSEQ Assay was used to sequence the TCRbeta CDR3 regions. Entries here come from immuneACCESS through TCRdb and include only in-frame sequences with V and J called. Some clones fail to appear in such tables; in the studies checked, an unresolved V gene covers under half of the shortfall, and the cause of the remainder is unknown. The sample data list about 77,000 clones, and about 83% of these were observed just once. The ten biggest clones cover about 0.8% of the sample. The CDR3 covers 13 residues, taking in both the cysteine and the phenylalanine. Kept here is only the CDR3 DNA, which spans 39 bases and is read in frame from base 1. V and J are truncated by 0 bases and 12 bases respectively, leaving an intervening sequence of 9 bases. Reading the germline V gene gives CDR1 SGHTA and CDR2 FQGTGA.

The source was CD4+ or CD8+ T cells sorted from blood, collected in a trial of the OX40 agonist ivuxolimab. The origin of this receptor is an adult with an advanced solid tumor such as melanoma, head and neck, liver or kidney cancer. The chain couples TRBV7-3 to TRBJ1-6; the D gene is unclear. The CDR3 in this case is CASSLTEGRPLHF. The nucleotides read TGTGCCAGCAGCTTAACGGAAGGTAGACCCCTCCACTTT.